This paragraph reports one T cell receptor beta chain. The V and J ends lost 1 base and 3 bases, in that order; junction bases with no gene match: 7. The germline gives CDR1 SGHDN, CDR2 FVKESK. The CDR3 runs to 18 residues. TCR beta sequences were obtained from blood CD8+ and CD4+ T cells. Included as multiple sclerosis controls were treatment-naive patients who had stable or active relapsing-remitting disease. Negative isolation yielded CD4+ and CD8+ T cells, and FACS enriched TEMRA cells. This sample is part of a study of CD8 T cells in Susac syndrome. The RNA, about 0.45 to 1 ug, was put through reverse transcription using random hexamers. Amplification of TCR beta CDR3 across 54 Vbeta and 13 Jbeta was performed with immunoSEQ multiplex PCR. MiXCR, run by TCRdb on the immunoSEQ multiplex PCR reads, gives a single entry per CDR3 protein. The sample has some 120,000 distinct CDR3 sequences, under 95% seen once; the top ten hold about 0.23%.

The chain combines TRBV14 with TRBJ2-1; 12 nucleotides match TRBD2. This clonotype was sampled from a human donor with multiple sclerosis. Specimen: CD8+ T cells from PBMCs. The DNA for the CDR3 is TGTGCCAGCAGCCAAGGGCTAGCGGGAGGGCAATTCTACAATGAGCAGTTCTTC. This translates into CASSQGLAGGQFYNEQFF.